This TCR beta chain came from a study of cytomegalovirus exposure and HLA in healthy donors. Study at large: A prior study identified 117 million unique TCR beta sequences from about 180 million T cells. The study, taken as a whole, reports: It was confirmed in vitro that a few of the CMV-associated chains were specific for CMV antigens.

Germline V gene data show CDR1 as SGHRS and CDR2 as YFSETQ. V lost 3 bases, J lost 2 bases, and 8 bases stayed unmatched. The CDR3 loop spans 16 amino acids. This clone was counted only a few times. The target antigen is unknown. 13 Jbeta primers and 60 Vbeta primers were used for the PCR. In the original analysis: Roughly 10 million shared chains were among around 80 million unique TCR beta chains counted in a later analysis. Here immunoSEQ multiplex PCR was the method, and the copy in TCRdb shows in-frame clones only, minus some. V, J and clone size derive from that table, while D and trimming were established from the DNA sequence. The repertoire holds about 250,000 clones, with under 80% as singletons.

The TCR originated in a female donor in good health and CMV-seronegative. This chain links TRBV5-1 with TRBJ1-2; 9 positions agree with TRBD1. The sample taken for sequencing was PBMCs. The CDR3 sequence is CASSWGQGRSNYGYTF. DNA of the CDR3: TGCGCCAGCAGCTGGGGACAGGGTCGCTCCAACTATGGCTACACCTTC.